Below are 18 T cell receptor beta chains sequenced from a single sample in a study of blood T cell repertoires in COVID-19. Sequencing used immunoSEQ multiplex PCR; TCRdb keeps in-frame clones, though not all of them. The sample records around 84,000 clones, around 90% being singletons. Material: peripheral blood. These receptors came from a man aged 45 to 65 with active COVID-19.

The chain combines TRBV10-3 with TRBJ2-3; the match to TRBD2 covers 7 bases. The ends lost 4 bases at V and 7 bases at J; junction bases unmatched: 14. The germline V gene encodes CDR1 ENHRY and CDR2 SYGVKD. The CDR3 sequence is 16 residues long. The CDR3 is CAISALGGTVGYTQYF. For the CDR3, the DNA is TGTGCCATCAGTGCCCTGGGGGGGACTGTAGGATATACGCAGTATTTT.

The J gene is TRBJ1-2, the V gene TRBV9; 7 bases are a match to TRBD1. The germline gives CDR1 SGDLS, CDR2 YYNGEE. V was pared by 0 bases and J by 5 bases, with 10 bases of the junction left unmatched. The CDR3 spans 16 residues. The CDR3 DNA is TGTGCCAGCAGCGTAGCCATTAGGGGGCTCGGTTATGGCTACACCTTC. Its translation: CASSVAIRGLGYGYTF.

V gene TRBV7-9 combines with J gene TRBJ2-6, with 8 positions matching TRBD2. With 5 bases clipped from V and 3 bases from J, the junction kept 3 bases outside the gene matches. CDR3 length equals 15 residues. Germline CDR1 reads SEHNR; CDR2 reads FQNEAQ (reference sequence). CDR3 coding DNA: TGTGCCAGCAGCGCGGGGGGCGGTGGGGCCAACGTCCTGACTTTC. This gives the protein CASSAGGGGANVLTF. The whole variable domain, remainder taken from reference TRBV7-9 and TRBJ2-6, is DTGVSQNPRHKITKRGQNVTFRCDPISEHNRLYWYRQTLGQGPEFLTYFQNEAQLEKSRLLSDRFSAERPKGSFSTLEIQRTEQGDSAMYLCASSAGGGGANVLTFGAGSRLTVL.

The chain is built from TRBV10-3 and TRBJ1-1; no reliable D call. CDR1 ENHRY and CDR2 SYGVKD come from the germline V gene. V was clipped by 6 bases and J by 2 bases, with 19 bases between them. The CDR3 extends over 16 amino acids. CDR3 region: CAIRMRLTQGNTEAFF. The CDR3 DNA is TGTGCCATCAGGATGAGACTCACCCAAGGCAACACTGAAGCTTTCTTT.

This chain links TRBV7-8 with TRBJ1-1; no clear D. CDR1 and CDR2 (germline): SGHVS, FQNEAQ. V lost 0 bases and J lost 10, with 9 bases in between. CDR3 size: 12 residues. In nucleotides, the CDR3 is TGTGCCAGCAGCTTAGCGGCTTTCCCAGCTTTCTTT. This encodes CASSLAAFPAFF.

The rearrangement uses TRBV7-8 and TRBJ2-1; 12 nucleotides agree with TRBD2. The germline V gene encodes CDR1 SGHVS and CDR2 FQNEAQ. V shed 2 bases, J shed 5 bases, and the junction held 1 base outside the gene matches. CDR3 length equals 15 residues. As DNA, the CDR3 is TGTGCCAGCAGCTTACGGACTAGCGGGGACAATGAGCAGTTCTTC. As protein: CASSLRTSGDNEQFF.

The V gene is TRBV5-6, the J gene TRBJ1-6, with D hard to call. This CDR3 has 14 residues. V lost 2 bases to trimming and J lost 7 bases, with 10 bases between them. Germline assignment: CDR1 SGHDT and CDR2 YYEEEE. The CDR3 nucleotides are TGTGCCAGCAGCTTTTTGCAAAGCAATTCACCCCTCCACTTT. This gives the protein CASSFLQSNSPLHF.

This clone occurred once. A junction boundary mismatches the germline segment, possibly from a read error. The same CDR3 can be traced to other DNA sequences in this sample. CDR3 nucleotide sequence: TGCGCCAGCAGCTCACCCCGGACAGGGGGCAATACCGGGGAACTGTTTTTT. The encoded protein is CASSSPRTGGNTGELFF. The chain combines TRBV5-1 with TRBJ2-2; 11 nucleotides align to TRBD1. The germline CDR1 and CDR2 sequences are SGHRS and YFSETQ. The CDR3 is 17 residues long.

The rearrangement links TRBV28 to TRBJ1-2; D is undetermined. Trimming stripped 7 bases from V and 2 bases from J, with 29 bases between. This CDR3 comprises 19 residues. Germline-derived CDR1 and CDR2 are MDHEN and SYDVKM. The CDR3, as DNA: TGTGCCAGCACCCCATTCTTGTCGGGGTTACGGGTGAAGAACTATGGCTACACCTTC. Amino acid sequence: CASTPFLSGLRVKNYGYTF.

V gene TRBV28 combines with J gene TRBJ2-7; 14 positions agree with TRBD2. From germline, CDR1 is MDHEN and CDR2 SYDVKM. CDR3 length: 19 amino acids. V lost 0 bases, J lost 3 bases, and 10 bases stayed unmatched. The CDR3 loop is CASSLWIGTSGSMVYEQYF. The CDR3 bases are TGTGCCAGCAGTTTATGGATCGGGACTAGCGGGAGTATGGTCTACGAGCAGTACTTC.

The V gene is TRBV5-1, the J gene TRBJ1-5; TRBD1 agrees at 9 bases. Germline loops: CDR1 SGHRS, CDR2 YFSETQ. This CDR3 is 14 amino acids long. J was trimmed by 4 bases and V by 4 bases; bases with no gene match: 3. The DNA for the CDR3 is TGCGCCAGCAGCATGGGACAGGGAAATCAGCCCCAGCATTTT. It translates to CASSMGQGNQPQHF.

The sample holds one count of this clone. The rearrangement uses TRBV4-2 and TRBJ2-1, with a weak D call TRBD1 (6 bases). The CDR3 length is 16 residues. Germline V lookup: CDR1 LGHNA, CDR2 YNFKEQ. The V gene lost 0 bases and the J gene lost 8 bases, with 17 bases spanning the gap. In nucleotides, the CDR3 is TGTGCCAGCAGCCAAGACGGTCCAGGGGAGTTTGATGAGCAGTTCTTC. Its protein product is CASSQDGPGEFDEQFF.

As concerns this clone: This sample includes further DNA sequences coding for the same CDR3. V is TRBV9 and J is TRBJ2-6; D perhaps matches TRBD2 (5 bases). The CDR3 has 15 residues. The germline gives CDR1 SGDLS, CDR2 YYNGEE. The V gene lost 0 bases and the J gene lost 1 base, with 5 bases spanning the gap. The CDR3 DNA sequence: TGTGCCAGCAGCGTAGGAGGGTCTGGGGCCAACGTCCTGACTTTC. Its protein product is CASSVGGSGANVLTF.

CDR3 residues: CASRLLQGAGELFF. The CDR3 nucleotides are TGTGCCAGTAGACTACTACAGGGGGCCGGGGAGCTGTTTTTT. The V and J genes are TRBV2 and TRBJ2-2; 8 bases align to TRBD1. Germline V CDR1 and CDR2: SNHLY, FYNNEI. Trimming at V came to 9 bases and at J to 6 bases, leaving 9 bases not matched to a gene. The CDR3 has 14 amino acids.

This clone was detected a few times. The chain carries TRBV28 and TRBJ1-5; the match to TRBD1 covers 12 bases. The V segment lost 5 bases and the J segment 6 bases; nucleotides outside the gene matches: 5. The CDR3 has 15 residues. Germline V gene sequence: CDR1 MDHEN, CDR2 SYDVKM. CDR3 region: CASSRDRGRFQPQHF. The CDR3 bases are TGTGCCAGCAGTCGGGACAGGGGGCGCTTTCAGCCCCAGCATTTT.

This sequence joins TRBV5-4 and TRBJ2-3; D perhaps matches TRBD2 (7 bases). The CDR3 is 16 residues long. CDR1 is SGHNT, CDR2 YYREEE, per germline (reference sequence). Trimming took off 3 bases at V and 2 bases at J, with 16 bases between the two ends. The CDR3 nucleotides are TGTGCCAGCAGCTCCCCTACCGCGGGGGCCACAGATACGCAGTATTTT. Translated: CASSSPTAGATDTQYF.

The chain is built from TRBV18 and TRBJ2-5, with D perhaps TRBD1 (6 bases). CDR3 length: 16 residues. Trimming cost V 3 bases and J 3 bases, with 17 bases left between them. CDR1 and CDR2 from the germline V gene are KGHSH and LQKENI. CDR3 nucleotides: TGTGCCAGCTCACCTTTCACCGGGACACTAAAAGAGACCCAGTACTTC. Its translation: CASSPFTGTLKETQYF.

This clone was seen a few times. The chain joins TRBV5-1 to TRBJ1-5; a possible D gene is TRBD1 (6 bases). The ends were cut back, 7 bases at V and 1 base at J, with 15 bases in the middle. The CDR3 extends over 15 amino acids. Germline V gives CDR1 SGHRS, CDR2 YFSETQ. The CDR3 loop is CASLDRKKSNQPQHF. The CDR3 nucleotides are TGCGCCAGCCTTGACAGGAAGAAGAGCAATCAGCCCCAGCATTTT.